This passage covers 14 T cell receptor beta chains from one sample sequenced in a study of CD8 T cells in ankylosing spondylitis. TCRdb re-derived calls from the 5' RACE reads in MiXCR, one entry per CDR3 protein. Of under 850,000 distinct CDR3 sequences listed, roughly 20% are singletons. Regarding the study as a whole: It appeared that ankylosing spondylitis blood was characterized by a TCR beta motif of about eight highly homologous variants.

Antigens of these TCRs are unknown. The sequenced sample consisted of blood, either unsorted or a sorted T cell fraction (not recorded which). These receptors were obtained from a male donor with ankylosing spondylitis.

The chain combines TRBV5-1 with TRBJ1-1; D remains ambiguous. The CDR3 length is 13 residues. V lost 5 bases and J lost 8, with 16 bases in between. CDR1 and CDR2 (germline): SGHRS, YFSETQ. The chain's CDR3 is CASSYTASAEAFF. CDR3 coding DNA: TGCGCCAGCAGTTACACAGCGAGCGCCGAAGCTTTCTTT.

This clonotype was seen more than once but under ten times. CDR3 loop: CSASASGTSGSYEQYF. The CDR3 DNA is TGCAGTGCAAGCGCCTCCGGGACTAGCGGGAGTTACGAGCAGTACTTC. The J gene is TRBJ2-7, the V gene TRBV20-1; 14 bases fit TRBD2. CDR1 and CDR2 from the germline V gene are DFQATT and SNEGSKA (reference sequence). V trimming: 6 bases; J trimming: 4 bases; junction bases outside the gene matches: 11. The CDR3 loop spans 16 amino acids.

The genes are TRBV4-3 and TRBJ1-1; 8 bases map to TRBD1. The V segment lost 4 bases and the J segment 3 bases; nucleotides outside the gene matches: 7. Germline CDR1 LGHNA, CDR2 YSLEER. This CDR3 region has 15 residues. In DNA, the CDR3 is TGCGCCAGCAGCCGGTTGACAGGGGCGTACACTGAAGCTTTCTTT. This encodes CASSRLTGAYTEAFF.

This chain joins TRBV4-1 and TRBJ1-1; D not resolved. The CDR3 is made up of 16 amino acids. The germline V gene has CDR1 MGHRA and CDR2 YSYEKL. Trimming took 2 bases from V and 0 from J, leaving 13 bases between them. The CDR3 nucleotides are TGCGCCAGCAGCCAACAAAAACACCTCATGAACACTGAAGCTTTCTTT. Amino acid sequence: CASSQQKHLMNTEAFF.

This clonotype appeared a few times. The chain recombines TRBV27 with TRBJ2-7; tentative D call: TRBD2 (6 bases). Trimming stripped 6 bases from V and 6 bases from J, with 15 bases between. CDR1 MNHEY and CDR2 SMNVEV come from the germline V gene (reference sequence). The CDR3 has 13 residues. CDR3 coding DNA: TGTGCCAGCAGGATCACGGGAGCACTCGAGCAGTACTTC. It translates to CASRITGALEQYF.

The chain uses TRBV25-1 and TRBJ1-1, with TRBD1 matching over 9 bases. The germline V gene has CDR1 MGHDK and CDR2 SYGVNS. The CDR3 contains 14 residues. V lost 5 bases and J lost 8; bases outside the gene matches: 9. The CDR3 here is CASSTTPGQGEAFF. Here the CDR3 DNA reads TGTGCCAGCAGTACAACACCGGGACAGGGAGAAGCTTTCTTT.

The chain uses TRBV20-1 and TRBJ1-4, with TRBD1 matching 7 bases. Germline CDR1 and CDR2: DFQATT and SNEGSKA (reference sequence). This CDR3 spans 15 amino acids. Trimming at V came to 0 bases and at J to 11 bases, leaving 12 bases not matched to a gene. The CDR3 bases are TGCAGTGCTAGAGACTCGGACAGGCCCGACGACAAACTGTTTTTT. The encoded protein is CSARDSDRPDDKLFF.

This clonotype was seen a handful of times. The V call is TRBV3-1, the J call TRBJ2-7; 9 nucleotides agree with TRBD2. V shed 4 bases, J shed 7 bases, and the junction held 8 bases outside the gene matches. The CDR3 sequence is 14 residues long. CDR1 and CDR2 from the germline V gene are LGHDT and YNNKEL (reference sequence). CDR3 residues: CASSRLGLAMEQYF. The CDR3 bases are TGTGCCAGCAGCCGCTTAGGACTAGCGATGGAGCAGTACTTC.

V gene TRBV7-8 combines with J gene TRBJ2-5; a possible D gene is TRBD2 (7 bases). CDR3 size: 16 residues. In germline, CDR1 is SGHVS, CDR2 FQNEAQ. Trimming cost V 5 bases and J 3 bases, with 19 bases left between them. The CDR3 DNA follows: TGTGCCAGCAGCCCCATGGGGGGGGCTCCGGAAGAGACCCAGTACTTC. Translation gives CASSPMGGAPEETQYF.

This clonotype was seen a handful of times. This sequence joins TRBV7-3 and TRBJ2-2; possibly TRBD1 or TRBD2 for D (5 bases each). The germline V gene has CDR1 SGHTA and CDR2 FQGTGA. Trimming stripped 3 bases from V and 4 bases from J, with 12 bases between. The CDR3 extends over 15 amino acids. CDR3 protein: CASSFEPGTTGELFF. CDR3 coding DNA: TGTGCCAGCAGCTTTGAGCCAGGGACCACCGGGGAGCTGTTTTTT. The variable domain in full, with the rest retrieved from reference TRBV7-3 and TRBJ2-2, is GAGVSQTPSNKVTEKGKYVELRCDPISGHTALYWYRQSLGQGPEFLIYFQGTGAADDSGLPNDRFFAVRPEGSVSTLKIQRTERGDSAVYLCASSFEPGTTGELFFGEGSRLTVL.

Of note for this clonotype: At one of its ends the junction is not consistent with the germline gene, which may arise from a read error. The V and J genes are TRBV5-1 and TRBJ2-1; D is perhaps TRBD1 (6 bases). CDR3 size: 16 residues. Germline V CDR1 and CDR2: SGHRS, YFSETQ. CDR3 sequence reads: CASSYSYYRADNKQFF. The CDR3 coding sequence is TGCGCCAGCAGCTACTCATACTACAGGGCTGACAATAAGCAGTTCTTC.

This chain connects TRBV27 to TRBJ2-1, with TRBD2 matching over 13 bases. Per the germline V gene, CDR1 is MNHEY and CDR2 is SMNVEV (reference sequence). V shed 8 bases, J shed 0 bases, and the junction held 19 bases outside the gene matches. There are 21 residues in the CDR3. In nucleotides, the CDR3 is TGTGCCAGCGCTGACGGACTAGCGGGAGATTGGTTAAGGAGCTCCTACAATGAGCAGTTCTTC. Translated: CASADGLAGDWLRSSYNEQFF.

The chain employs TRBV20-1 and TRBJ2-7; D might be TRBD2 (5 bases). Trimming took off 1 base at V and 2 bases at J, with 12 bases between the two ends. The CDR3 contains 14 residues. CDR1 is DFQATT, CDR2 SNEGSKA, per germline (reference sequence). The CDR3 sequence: CSARGLERAYEQYF. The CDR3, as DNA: TGCAGTGCTAGAGGACTTGAGAGGGCCTACGAGCAGTACTTC.

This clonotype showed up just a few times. The CDR3 protein is CASLDRTLEQYF. CDR3 DNA: TGTGCCAGCCTGGACAGGACCCTGGAGCAGTACTTC. V gene TRBV28 combines with J gene TRBJ2-7; 7 bases align to TRBD1. CDR3 size: 12 residues. The ends lost 8 bases at V and 7 bases at J; junction bases unmatched: 8. The germline V gene encodes CDR1 MDHEN and CDR2 SYDVKM.